The T cell receptor beta chain described here comes from a study of stem cell transplantation in POMP-related autoinflammatory disease. Study details: The study hypothesized thymoproteasome defects skew the TRB repertoire via impaired CD8+ selection. General observations from the study: In patients with PRAID, every analyzed T-cell subset tended to show lower diversity and higher clonality. In PRAID patients, the number of distinct TRB V-J gene pairings was restricted.

The data were produced by immunoSEQ multiplex PCR, yet TCRdb's version contains in-frame clones alone and is incomplete. The sample has 6,500 to 7,500 clones; roughly four fifths are singletons. Between the trimmed V and J ends, which lost 2 bases and 8 bases, there was a span of 6 bases. The CDR3 consists of 11 residues. Per the germline V gene, CDR1 is MDHEN and CDR2 is SYDVKM. Comments on this clone: Antigen unknown.

This chain links TRBV28 with TRBJ1-2; D remains unclear. Sequencing used a CXCR5-defined cell subset from PBMCs. This receptor was identified in a human donor in good health. The CDR3 DNA reads TGTGCCAGCAGTTTAGAAGTGGGCTACACCTTC. It specifies CASSLEVGYTF.